This T cell receptor (beta chain) was observed in a study of T cell changes during pregnancy in multiple sclerosis. This CDR3 region has 13 residues. CDR1 and CDR2 from the germline V gene are SGDLS and YYNGEE. Germline trimming cut 4 bases from V and 5 bases from J; bases unmatched to any gene: 4. Using immunoSEQ multiplex PCR, the repertoire was profiled, and TCRdb retains in-frame clones only, with some absent. Found here are some 50,000 clones, approximately 92% of them singletons; the top ten hold around 1%. Here the sequenced sample was peripheral blood, taken after pregnancy. The gene calls are TRBV9 and TRBJ2-3; 7 positions agree with TRBD1. This sequence was found in a female donor with multiple sclerosis, enrolled in a pregnancy study. CDR3 in amino acids: CASSIQGRDTQYF. The CDR3 DNA sequence: TGTGCCAGCAGCATACAGGGGAGAGATACGCAGTATTTT.